The subject of this entry is one TCR beta chain. The junction departs from germline at one end; a sequencing error may be responsible. The CDR3 extends over 13 amino acids. CDR1 is MNHEY and CDR2 is SVGAGI in the germline V gene. MiXCR was run by TCRdb on the PCR reads, yielding one entry per CDR3 protein. The sample consists of roughly 300,000 distinct CDR3 sequences, 24% of them appearing once. This sample is part of a study of molecular identifiers for immune sequencing clone quantification. The V and J genes are TRBV6-5 and TRBJ1-2; the D is unclear. The receptor was derived from a human donor in good health. Some libraries in this study had Jurkat cell RNA spiked in. Sequenced input: naive CD8+ T cells from blood, with Jurkat cell RNA spiked in. The subset denotes: FACS-sorted CD8+CD4-CCR7+CD45RA+ naive T cells. Here the CDR3 DNA reads TGTGCCCGCAGTTACGTGAGGGCCCATGGCTACACCTTC. Translating gives CARSYVRAHGYTF.